Sequencing of this T cell receptor beta chain was carried out in a study of cytomegalovirus exposure and HLA in healthy donors. The CDR3 sequence is 16 residues long. Germline CDR1 and CDR2: LGHNT and FRNRAP. The V gene end was trimmed by 4 bases and the J gene end by 9 bases; junction bases not matched to a gene: 12. Turning to this clone: The antigen remains unidentified.

The donors were healthy bone marrow donors. The PCR contained 60 Vbeta and 13 Jbeta primers. Sequenced by immunoSEQ multiplex PCR; TCRdb stores in-frame clones only, minus some. Of about 150,000 clones listed, about two thirds are singletons. Study conclusions and caveats: Roughly uniform depth of sequencing across donors was assumed in presence/absence analyses.

Sequencing input: PBMCs. The genes are TRBV12-5 and TRBJ2-2; 9 positions agree with TRBD1. The origin of this receptor is a woman in her fifties or sixties in good health and CMV-seropositive. DNA for the CDR3: TGTGCTAGTGGTTCGCCGGGACAGGGTGGAATCCGGGAGCTGTTTTTT. This gives the protein CASGSPGQGGIRELFF.